The source of this T cell receptor beta chain is a study of blood T cell repertoires in COVID-19. On the study more broadly: Sites across the United States, Italy and Spain contributed samples from acute and convalescent COVID-19. T cells, B-cell-depleted T cells, or PBMCs provided the cDNA or gDNA that served as material.

In the original processing: From reference gene primer amplification, estimates of nucleated cell counts were derived. Profiled with immunoSEQ multiplex PCR; TCRdb holds only in-frame clones, not every one. V, J and clone size were drawn from that table, and D and trimming were deduced from the DNA. The table includes hundreds of thousands of clones, 85% detected once. The CDR3 runs 11 residues. Germline-derived CDR1 and CDR2 are SNHLY and FYNNEI. Trimming shortened V by 5 bases and J by 5 bases, and 6 bases separated the two germline ends. The sample holds a few counts of this clone. Sequenced input: peripheral blood. The origin of this receptor is a human donor in a cohort sampled during active COVID-19. The chain is built from TRBV2 and TRBJ1-2, with no clear D. CDR3 sequence reads: CASSPFYGYTF. In nucleotides, the CDR3 is TGTGCCAGCAGTCCGTTTTATGGCTACACCTTC.